The clone carrying this TCR beta chain was found a few times. No DNA is shown, since the ends of the CDR3 on it are uncertain; the CDR3 is the one TCRdb lists. These data come from a study of blood T cell repertoires in COVID-19. Study overall: The United States, Italy and Spain were the sources of the acute and convalescent COVID-19 samples. PBMCs, B-cell-depleted T cells, or T cells were the source of the cDNA or gDNA that made up the material.

Both ends counted, the CDR3 spans 13 residues. In germline, CDR1 is SGHDT, CDR2 YYEEEE. Per the study methods: Amplification from reference gene primers served as the basis for estimated nucleated cell counts. TCRdb's table, derived via immunoSEQ multiplex PCR, lists solely in-frame clones and lacks some. V and J calls and clone size follow that table, whereas D and trimming were derived from the DNA. Of around 140,000 clones in the sample, around 80% were seen once. The sequenced sample was peripheral blood. The sequence was obtained from a human donor with acute or convalescent COVID-19. The donor label of this sample is uncertain. This chain uses TRBV5-6 with TRBJ1-1. The CDR3 sequence is CASSLTFGDEAFF.